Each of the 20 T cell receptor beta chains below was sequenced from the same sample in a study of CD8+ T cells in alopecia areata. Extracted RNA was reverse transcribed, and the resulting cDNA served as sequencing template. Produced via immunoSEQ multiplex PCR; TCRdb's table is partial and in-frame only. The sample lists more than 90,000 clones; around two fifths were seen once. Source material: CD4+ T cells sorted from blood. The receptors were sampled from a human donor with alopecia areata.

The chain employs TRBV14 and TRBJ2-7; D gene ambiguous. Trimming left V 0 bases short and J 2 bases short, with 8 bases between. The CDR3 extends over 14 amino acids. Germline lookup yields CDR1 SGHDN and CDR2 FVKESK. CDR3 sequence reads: CASSQEGLPYEQYF. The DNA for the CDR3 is TGTGCCAGCAGCCAAGAGGGTCTACCCTACGAGCAGTACTTC.

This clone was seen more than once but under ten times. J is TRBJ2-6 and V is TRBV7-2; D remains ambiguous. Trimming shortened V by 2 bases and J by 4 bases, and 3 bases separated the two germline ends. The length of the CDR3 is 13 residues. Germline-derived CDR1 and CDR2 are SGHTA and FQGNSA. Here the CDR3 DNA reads TGTGCCAGCAGCTTAAAGGGGGCCAACGTCCTGACTTTC. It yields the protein CASSLKGANVLTF.

The CDR3 DNA is TGTGCCAGCAGCTTCGGTGACAACTATGGCTACACCTTC. Protein: CASSFGDNYGYTF. The V call is TRBV5-6, the J call TRBJ1-2; D call uncertain. V was cut by 2 bases and J by 2 bases, with 7 bases left in between. This CDR3 is 13 amino acids long. Germline CDR1 and CDR2: SGHDT and YYEEEE.

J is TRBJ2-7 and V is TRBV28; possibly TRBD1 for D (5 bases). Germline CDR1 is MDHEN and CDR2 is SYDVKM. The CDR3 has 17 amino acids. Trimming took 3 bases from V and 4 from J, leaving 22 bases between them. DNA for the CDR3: TGTGCCAGCAGTTTCAGAAGGGTCAGGGCCGTTGGGTACGAGCAGTACTTC. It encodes CASSFRRVRAVGYEQYF.

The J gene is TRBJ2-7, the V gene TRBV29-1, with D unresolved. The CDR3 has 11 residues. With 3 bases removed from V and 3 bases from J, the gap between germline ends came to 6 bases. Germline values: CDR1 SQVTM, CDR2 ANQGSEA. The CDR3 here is CSVELVYEQYF. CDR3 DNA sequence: TGCAGCGTTGAGCTAGTCTACGAGCAGTACTTC.

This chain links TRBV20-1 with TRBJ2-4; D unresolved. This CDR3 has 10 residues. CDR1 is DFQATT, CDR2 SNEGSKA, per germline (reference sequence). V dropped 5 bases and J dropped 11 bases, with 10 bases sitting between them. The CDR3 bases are TGCAGTGCTTCCCGGTCCGTTCAGTACTTC. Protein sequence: CSASRSVQYF.

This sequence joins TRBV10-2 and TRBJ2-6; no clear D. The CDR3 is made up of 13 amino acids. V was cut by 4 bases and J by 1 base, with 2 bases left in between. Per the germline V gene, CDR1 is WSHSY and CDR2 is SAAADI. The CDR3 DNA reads TGCGCCAGCAGTGTGTCTGGGGCCAACGTCCTGACTTTC. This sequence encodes CASSVSGANVLTF.

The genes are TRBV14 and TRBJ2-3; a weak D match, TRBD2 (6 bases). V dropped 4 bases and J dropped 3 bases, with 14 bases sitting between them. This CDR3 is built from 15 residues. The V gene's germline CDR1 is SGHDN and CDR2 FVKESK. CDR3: CASSPYGGRTDTQYF. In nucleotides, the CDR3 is TGTGCCAGCAGCCCCTACGGGGGTCGGACAGATACGCAGTATTTT.

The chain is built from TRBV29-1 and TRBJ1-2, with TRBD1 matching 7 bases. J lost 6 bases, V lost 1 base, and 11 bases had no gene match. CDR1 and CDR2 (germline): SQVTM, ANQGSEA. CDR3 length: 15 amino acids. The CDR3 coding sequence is TGCAGCGTTGAAGGACGAGGGGGCTCGGTGGATGGCTACACCTTC. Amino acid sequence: CSVEGRGGSVDGYTF.

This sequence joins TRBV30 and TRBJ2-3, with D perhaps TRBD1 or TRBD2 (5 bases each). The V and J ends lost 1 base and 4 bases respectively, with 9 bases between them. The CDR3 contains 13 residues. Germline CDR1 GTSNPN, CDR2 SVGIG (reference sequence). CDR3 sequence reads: CAWSGGGPDTQYF. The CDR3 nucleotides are TGTGCCTGGAGTGGGGGCGGGCCAGATACGCAGTATTTT. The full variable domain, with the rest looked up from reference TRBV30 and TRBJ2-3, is SQTIHQWPATLVQPVGSPLSLECTVEGTSNPNLYWYRQAAGRGLQLLFYSVGIGQISSEVPQNLSASRPQDRQFILSSKKLLLSDSGFYLCAWSGGGPDTQYFGPGTRLTVL.

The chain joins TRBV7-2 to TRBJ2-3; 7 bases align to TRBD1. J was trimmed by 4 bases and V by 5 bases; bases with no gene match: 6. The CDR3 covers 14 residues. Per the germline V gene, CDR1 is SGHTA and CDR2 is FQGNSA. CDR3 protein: CASSMRQGPDTQYF. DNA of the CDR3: TGTGCCAGCAGCATGCGACAGGGTCCAGATACGCAGTATTTT.

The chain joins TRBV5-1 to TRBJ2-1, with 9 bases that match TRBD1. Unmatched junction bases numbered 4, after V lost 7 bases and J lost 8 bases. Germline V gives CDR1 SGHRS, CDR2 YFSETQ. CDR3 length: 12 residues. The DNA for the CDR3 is TGCGCCAGCGCGGGACAGGGCTATGAGCAGTTCTTC. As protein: CASAGQGYEQFF.

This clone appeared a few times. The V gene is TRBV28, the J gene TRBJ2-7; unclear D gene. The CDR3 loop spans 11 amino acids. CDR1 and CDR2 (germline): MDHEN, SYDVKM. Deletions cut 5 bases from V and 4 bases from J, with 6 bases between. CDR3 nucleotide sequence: TGTGCCAGCAGTCACAATTACGAGCAGTACTTC. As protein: CASSHNYEQYF.

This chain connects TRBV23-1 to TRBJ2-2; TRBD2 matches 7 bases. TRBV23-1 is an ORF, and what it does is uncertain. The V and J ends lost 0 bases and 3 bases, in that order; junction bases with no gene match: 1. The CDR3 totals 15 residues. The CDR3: CASSQSLADTGELFF. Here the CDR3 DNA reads TGCGCCAGCAGTCAATCGCTAGCGGACACCGGGGAGCTGTTTTTT.

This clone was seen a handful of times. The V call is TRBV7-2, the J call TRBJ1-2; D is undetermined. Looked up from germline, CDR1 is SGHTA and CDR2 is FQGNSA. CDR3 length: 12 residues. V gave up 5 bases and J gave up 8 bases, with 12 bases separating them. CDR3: CASSPQATGYTF. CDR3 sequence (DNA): TGTGCCAGCAGCCCCCAGGCGACGGGCTACACCTTC.

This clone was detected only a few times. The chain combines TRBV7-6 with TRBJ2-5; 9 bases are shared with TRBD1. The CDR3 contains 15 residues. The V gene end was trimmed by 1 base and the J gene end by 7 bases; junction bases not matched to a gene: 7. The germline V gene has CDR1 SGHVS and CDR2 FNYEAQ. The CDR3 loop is CASSLGQGGSGTQYF. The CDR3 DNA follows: TGTGCCAGCAGCTTAGGACAGGGGGGGAGTGGGACCCAGTACTTC.

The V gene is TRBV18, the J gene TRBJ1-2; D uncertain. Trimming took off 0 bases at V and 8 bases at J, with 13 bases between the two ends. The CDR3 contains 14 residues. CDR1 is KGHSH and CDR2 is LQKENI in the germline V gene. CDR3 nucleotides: TGTGCCAGCTCACCACCCGCGACGAGGGAAGGCTACACCTTC. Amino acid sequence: CASSPPATREGYTF. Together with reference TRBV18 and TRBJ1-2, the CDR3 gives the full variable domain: NAGVMQNPRHLVRRRGQEARLRCSPMKGHSHVYWYRQLPEEGLKFMVYLQKENIIDESGMPKERFSAEFPKEGPSILRIQQVVRGDSAAYFCASSPPATREGYTFGSGTRLTVV.

Here the CDR3 reads CASSLGQVSYEQYF. CDR3 coding DNA: TGCGCCAGCAGCTTGGGCCAGGTTTCCTACGAGCAGTACTTC. The J gene is TRBJ2-7, the V gene TRBV5-1, with no clear D. Germline assignment: CDR1 SGHRS and CDR2 YFSETQ. CDR3 length equals 14 residues. V lost 0 bases and J lost 1, with 8 bases in between.

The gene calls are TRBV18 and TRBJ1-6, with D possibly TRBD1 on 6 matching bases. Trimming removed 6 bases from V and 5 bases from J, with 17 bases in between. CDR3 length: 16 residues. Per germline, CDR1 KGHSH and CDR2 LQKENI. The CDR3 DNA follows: TGTGCCAGCTCCCAATCCTCAGGGGAAAATAATTCACCCCTCCACTTT. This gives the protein CASSQSSGENNSPLHF. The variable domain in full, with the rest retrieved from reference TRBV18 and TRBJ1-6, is NAGVMQNPRHLVRRRGQEARLRCSPMKGHSHVYWYRQLPEEGLKFMVYLQKENIIDESGMPKERFSAEFPKEGPSILRIQQVVRGDSAAYFCASSQSSGENNSPLHFGNGTRLTVT.

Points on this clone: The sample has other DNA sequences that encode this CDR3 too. CDR3 region: CASSVEQYNEQFF. The CDR3 nucleotides read TGTGCCAGCAGCGTGGAACAGTACAATGAGCAGTTCTTC. The chain recombines TRBV2 with TRBJ2-1; D is undetermined. Germline V CDR1 and CDR2: SNHLY, FYNNEI. This CDR3 is built from 13 residues. V lost 6 bases, J lost 4 bases, and 10 bases lay in between.